One sample yielded the 8 T cell receptor beta chains listed below, sequenced in a study of blood T cell repertoires in COVID-19. The protocol was immunoSEQ multiplex PCR, while the TCRdb copy is restricted to in-frame clones and leaves out a portion. The profile shows around 320,000 clones, roughly nine tenths of them singletons. The sequencing input was PBMCs or T cells enriched from blood (not recorded which). These receptors all come from a woman aged 25 to 39 who had been exposed to COVID-19.

The chain uses TRBV30 and TRBJ1-1; perhaps TRBD1 as D (5 bases). CDR3 length: 13 residues. Germline CDR1 is GTSNPN and CDR2 is SVGIG (reference sequence). Deletions cut 2 bases from V and 1 base from J, with 8 bases between. CDR3 region: CAWSWGGNTEAFF. Written as DNA, the CDR3 is TGTGCCTGGAGTTGGGGGGGGAACACTGAAGCTTTCTTT.

The chain is built from TRBV4-1 and TRBJ2-2; D perhaps matches TRBD2 (5 bases). Trimming pared 0 bases from V and 6 bases from J, leaving 17 bases between. Germline V gives CDR1 MGHRA, CDR2 YSYEKL. The CDR3 has 17 amino acids. The CDR3 region has the DNA TGCGCCAGCAGCCAAGAATTTGCTCCCCCGCGGGCCGGGGAGCTGTTTTTT. Its translation is CASSQEFAPPRAGELFF.

The J gene is TRBJ2-1, the V gene TRBV30; 8 bases map to TRBD2. The CDR3 has 14 residues. Germline V gene data show CDR1 as GTSNPN and CDR2 as SVGIG (reference sequence). J lost 4 bases, V lost 2 bases, and 4 bases had no gene match. CDR3 loop: CAWSRLAGYNEQFF. The CDR3, as DNA: TGTGCCTGGAGTAGGTTAGCGGGGTACAATGAGCAGTTCTTC.

The genes are TRBV7-2 and TRBJ2-5; TRBD2 matches 10 bases. Looked up from germline, CDR1 is SGHTA and CDR2 is FQGNSA. The CDR3 totals 15 residues. The ends lost 6 bases at V and 1 base at J; junction bases unmatched: 5. In DNA form, the CDR3 reads TGTGCCAGCAGGGGAGCGGGGGGGCCCCAAGAGACCCAGTACTTC. Translating gives CASRGAGGPQETQYF.

The rearrangement joins TRBV7-9 to TRBJ1-2; 7 bases are a match to TRBD1. J was trimmed by 2 bases and V by 1 base; bases with no gene match: 7. The CDR3 consists of 16 residues. Germline V CDR1 and CDR2: SEHNR, FQNEAQ (reference sequence). The CDR3 sequence is CASSLELQGPNYGYTF. CDR3 nucleotides: TGTGCCAGCAGCTTAGAGCTACAGGGGCCCAACTATGGCTACACCTTC.

V is TRBV12-3 or TRBV12-4 and J is TRBJ1-1; 7 bases match TRBD1. CDR3 length equals 13 residues. V trimming: 8 bases; J trimming: 3 bases; junction bases outside the gene matches: 6. The CDR3 loop reads CASRDRAYTEAFF. In nucleotides, the CDR3 is TGTGCCAGCCGCGACAGGGCTTACACTGAAGCTTTCTTT.

CDR3 protein: CASSPTSGDSYEQYF. Written as DNA, the CDR3 is TGTGCCAGCAGCCCGACTAGCGGAGACTCCTACGAGCAGTACTTC. The V call is TRBV7-2, the J call TRBJ2-7; 9 bases are shared with TRBD2. V dropped 5 bases and J dropped 0; count of bases not matched to a gene: 5. CDR3 length: 15 residues. Germline lookup yields CDR1 SGHTA and CDR2 FQGNSA.

This chain links TRBV13 with TRBJ2-7; no reliable D call. Trimming cost V 2 bases and J 7 bases, with 9 bases left between them. This CDR3 spans 12 amino acids. The germline V gene encodes CDR1 PRHDT and CDR2 FYEKMQ (reference sequence). CDR3 region: CASSLLRLEQYF. CDR3 DNA: TGTGCCAGCAGCTTATTGAGATTAGAGCAGTACTTC.